The rows below give T cell receptor beta chains drawn from one sample of a study of blood T cell repertoires in COVID-19. Assay: immunoSEQ multiplex PCR; the TCRdb copy retains only in-frame clones and omits some. The sample records around 300,000 clones, approximately 85% being singletons. Sequenced sample: peripheral blood. These receptors all come from a woman in her 70s with acute or convalescent COVID-19. Both conserved end residues are part of each CDR3. D genes are given only for firm matches. Only part of the rows carry a size: once, few, many, or a class if the clone is expanded.

D	length	V	J	size	DNA	CDR3
.	16	TRBV6-1	TRBJ2-3	.	TGTGCCAGCAGTGAGGGGCGGTTCTCTAGCACAGATACGCAGTATTTT	CASSEGRFSSTDTQYF
.	16	TRBV23-1	TRBJ2-7	.	TGCGCCAGCAGTCAATCCCGGGCAGGGTTCCCCTACGAGCAGTACTTC	CASSQSRAGFPYEQYF
.	15	TRBV7-2	TRBJ1-6	.	TGTGCCAGCAGCTTAGCGTACGTTGCGGGATCACCCCTCCACTTT	CASSLAYVAGSPLHF
TRBD2	13	TRBV5-1	TRBJ2-7	.	TGCGCCAGCAGCCCCGGGGGGGCTTACGAGCAGTACTTC	CASSPGGAYEQYF
.	11	TRBV3-1/TRBV3-2	TRBJ1-1	.	TGTGCCAGCAGAGATCAGACTGAAGCTTTCTTT	CASRDQTEAFF
TRBD2	16	TRBV5-4	TRBJ2-1	.	TGTGCCAGCAGCGGACTAGCGGGGGGGGACTACAATGAGCAGTTCTTC	CASSGLAGGDYNEQFF
.	14	TRBV19	TRBJ2-7	.	TGTGCCAGTAAATTCCAGGGGAACTCCTACGAGCAGTACTTC	CASKFQGNSYEQYF
.	14	TRBV16	TRBJ1-1	.	TGTGCCAGCAGCCCCCCGAGGGACTCTGTTGAAGCTTTCTTT	CASSPPRDSVEAFF
.	15	TRBV3-1/TRBV3-2	TRBJ1-1	.	TGTGCCAGCAGCCCCCCGGGACGGGGGACCGTTGGAGCTTTCTTT	CASSPPGRGTVGAFF
TRBD1	13	TRBV6-5	TRBJ1-2	.	TGTGCCAGCAGTAGGGACAGTGCCTATGGCTACACCTTC	CASSRDSAYGYTF
.	11	TRBV30	TRBJ2-3	.	TGTGCCTGGGGCGTCACAGATACGCAGTATTTT	CAWGVTDTQYF
.	13	TRBV9	TRBJ2-1	few	TGTGCCAGCAGCCTCACAGGCTCTGCTGAGCAGTTCTTC	CASSLTGSAEQFF
TRBD1	14	TRBV19	TRBJ1-1	.	TGTGCCAGTAGTCCCCGGACAGGGAGCACTGAAGCTTTCTTT	CASSPRTGSTEAFF
TRBD1	19	TRBV5-6	TRBJ1-6	.	TGTGCCAGCAGCTTGAGGGCAGGGGGCCGTCGGTTCTATAATTCACCCCTCCACTTT	CASSLRAGGRRFYNSPLHF
.	16	TRBV30	TRBJ1-2	.	TGTGCCTGGACCCTCTCGGGAGGGGGAGAGGGGTATGGCTACACCTTC	CAWTLSGGGEGYGYTF
.	15	TRBV19	TRBJ1-1	.	TGTGCCAGTAGTCCTAGGGGTTGGGGGAGGGCTGAAGCTTTCTTT	CASSPRGWGRAEAFF
TRBD1	16	TRBV19	TRBJ2-7	.	TGTGCCAGTAGTCCACGCAACGGACAGGGCAACTACGAGCAGTACTTC	CASSPRNGQGNYEQYF
.	15	TRBV28	TRBJ2-2	once	TGTGCCAGCAGCCCTTCGGGGAGGTCCACCGGGGAGCTGTTTTTT	CASSPSGRSTGELFF
.	14	TRBV7-3	TRBJ2-2	once	TGTGCCAGCAGCTCCCTGGGACTCACCGGGGAGCTGTTTTTT	CASSSLGLTGELFF
TRBD1	16	TRBV11-2	TRBJ1-6	.	TGTGCCAGCAGCCATGACAGGGCCCGTTCTTATTCACCCCTCCACTTT	CASSHDRARSYSPLHF
.	12	TRBV11-2	TRBJ2-7	.	TGTGCCAGCAGCTCTACCCGGGGGGAGCAGTACTTC	CASSSTRGEQYF
TRBD1	13	TRBV30	TRBJ2-7	.	TGTGCCTGGAGTCCCGACAGGGTACGTGAGCAGTACTTC	CAWSPDRVREQYF
.	15	TRBV24-1	TRBJ1-5	.	TGTGCCACCAGTGAGGGGAAGGGGAGCAATCAGCCCCAGCATTTT	CATSEGKGSNQPQHF
.	15	TRBV2	TRBJ1-1	.	TGTGCCAGCAGTGAAGGCGGGGGTCAGAACACTGAAGCTTTCTTT	CASSEGGGQNTEAFF
.	14	TRBV5-1	TRBJ1-1	.	TGCGCCAGCAGCGGCGGGGTGGAGTTTACTGAAGCTTTCTTT	CASSGGVEFTEAFF
.	13	TRBV5-5	TRBJ1-1	.	TGTGCCAGCAGCTTGCACGAGGGCACTGAAGCTTTCTTT	CASSLHEGTEAFF
TRBD1	15	TRBV30	TRBJ1-2	.	TGTGCCTGGAGTCGGGACAGGGGGCCTACCTATGGCTACACCTTC	CAWSRDRGPTYGYTF
.	16	TRBV9	TRBJ1-3	.	TGTGCCAGCAGCGCTAACCCCCCCCAGGCTGGAAACACCATATATTTT	CASSANPPQAGNTIYF
TRBD2	14	TRBV29-1	TRBJ2-3	.	TGCAGCGTGGCCCGGGGGGGCTCAGCGGATACGCAGTATTTT	CSVARGGSADTQYF
.	14	TRBV7-2	TRBJ1-5	.	TGTGCCAGCAGCTTAGTCCCAGGTAATCAGCCCCAGCATTTT	CASSLVPGNQPQHF
.	15	TRBV6-5	TRBJ1-1	once	TGTGCCAGCAGGACACCGGGACATTCGAACACTGAAGCTTTCTTT	CASRTPGHSNTEAFF
.	15	TRBV6-5	TRBJ2-7	.	TGTGCCAGCAGTCCCTATGAGCGTACTTCCTACGAGCAGTACTTC	CASSPYERTSYEQYF
TRBD1	14	TRBV2	TRBJ1-5	.	TGTGCCAGTGGGACAGGGGGCCGAAGCCAGCCCCAGCATTTT	CASGTGGRSQPQHF
.	15	TRBV6-5	TRBJ2-1	.	TGTGCCAGCAGTCCAGGGGTCAAGTCCTACAATGAGCAGTTCTTC	CASSPGVKSYNEQFF
.	14	TRBV4-2	TRBJ2-7	.	TGTGCCAGCAGCCCCACGCACAGGGTCTACGAGCAGTACTTC	CASSPTHRVYEQYF
.	20	TRBV21-1	TRBJ2-5	.	TGTGCCAGCAGCAACCCCCCACCTCCCGGGTCAGGGCGTACCCAAGAGACCCAGTACTTC	CASSNPPPPGSGRTQETQYF
TRBD1	15	TRBV7-2	TRBJ1-5	.	TGTGCCAGCAGCTTAGAGGACAGGGGAGGACAGCCCCAGCATTTT	CASSLEDRGGQPQHF
.	14	TRBV2	TRBJ1-4	.	TGTGCCAGCTCCAGACAGCCGGCGGATGAAAAACTGTTTTTT	CASSRQPADEKLFF
.	14	TRBV5-6	TRBJ2-2	.	TGTGCCAGCAGCAAGGGAGAGTACACCGGGGAGCTGTTTTTT	CASSKGEYTGELFF
.	14	TRBV9	TRBJ2-5	.	TGTGCCAGCAGCGTAGGAGGGGGTAAAGAGACCCAGTACTTC	CASSVGGGKETQYF
.	13	TRBV14	TRBJ1-1	.	TGTGCCAGCAGCGCATACAGGGCCCAGGGGGCTTTCTTT	CASSAYRAQGAFF
.	14	TRBV2	TRBJ1-5	.	TGTGCCAGCAGTGAAGGAGGGAGCAATCAGCCCCAGCATTTT	CASSEGGSNQPQHF
.	13	TRBV29-1	TRBJ1-1	.	TGCAGCGTTGGTTTCGACAGGAACACTGAAGCTTTCTTT	CSVGFDRNTEAFF
.	14	TRBV11-3	TRBJ2-7	.	TGTGCCAGCAGCCAAGGGGGTGGGTCCTACGAGCAGTACTTC	CASSQGGGSYEQYF
.	15	TRBV11-2	TRBJ2-1	.	TGTGCCAGCAGCTTAGGAGGGGACTTTGGCAATGAGCAGTTCTTC	CASSLGGDFGNEQFF
TRBD1	16	TRBV6-5	TRBJ2-1	.	TGTGCCAGCAGTTACAAATGGGACAGGGGCCGCCTAGAGCAGTTCTTC	CASSYKWDRGRLEQFF
.	17	TRBV5-8	TRBJ2-1	.	TGTGCCAGCAGCTTCGACAGGACACCGAGCTCCTACAATGAGCAGTTCTTC	CASSFDRTPSSYNEQFF
TRBD1	15	TRBV18	TRBJ1-1	few	TGTGCCAGCTCACCACCGGACAGGGCGGAGAGTGAAGCTTTCTTT	CASSPPDRAESEAFF
TRBD1	13	TRBV19	TRBJ1-2	.	TGTGCCAGTAGTAGACAGGGAAGGGGTGGCTACACCTTC	CASSRQGRGGYTF
.	15	TRBV15	TRBJ1-5	once	TGTGCCACCAGCGACCTTAGGAGGGACAATCAGCCCCAGCATTTT	CATSDLRRDNQPQHF
TRBD1	16	TRBV19	TRBJ1-5	.	TGTGCCAGTAGTCCCGAAGGACAGGGGGTTTTTCAGCCCCAGCATTTT	CASSPEGQGVFQPQHF
.	14	TRBV19	TRBJ1-3	.	TGTGCCAGTACCAAAACTGGACAGACCAACACCATATATTTT	CASTKTGQTNTIYF
.	16	TRBV5-1	TRBJ2-5	.	TGCGCCAGCAGCTTGGCGCTAGCAGGATTTCAAGAGACCCAGTACTTC	CASSLALAGFQETQYF